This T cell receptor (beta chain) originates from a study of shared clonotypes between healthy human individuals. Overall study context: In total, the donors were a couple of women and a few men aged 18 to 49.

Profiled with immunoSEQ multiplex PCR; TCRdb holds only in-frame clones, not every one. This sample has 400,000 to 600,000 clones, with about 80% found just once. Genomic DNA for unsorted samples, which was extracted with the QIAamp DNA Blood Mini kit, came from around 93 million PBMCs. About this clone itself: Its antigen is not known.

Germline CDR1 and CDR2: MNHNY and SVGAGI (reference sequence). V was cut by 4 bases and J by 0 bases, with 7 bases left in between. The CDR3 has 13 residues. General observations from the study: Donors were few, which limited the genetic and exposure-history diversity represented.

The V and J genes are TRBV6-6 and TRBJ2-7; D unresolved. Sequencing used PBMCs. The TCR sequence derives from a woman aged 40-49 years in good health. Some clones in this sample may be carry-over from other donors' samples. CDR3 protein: CASSSASSYEQYF. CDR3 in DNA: TGTGCCAGCAGTTCTGCCAGCTCCTACGAGCAGTACTTC.